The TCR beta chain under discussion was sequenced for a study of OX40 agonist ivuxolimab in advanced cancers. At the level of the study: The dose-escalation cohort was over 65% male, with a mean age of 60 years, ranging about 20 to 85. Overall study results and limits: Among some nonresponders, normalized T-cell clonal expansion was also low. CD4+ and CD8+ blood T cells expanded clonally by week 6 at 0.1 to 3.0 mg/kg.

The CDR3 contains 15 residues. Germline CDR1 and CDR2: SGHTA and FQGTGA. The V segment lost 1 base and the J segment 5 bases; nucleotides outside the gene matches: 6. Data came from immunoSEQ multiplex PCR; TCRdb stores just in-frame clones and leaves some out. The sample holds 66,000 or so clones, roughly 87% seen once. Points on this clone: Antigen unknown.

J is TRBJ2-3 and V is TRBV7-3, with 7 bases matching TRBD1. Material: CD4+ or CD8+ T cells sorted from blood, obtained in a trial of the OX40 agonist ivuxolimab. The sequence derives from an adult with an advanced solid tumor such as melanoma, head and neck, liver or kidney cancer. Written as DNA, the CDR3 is TGTGCCAGCAGCTTAAACCGGAGACAGGGAGATACGCAGTATTTT. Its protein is CASSLNRRQGDTQYF.